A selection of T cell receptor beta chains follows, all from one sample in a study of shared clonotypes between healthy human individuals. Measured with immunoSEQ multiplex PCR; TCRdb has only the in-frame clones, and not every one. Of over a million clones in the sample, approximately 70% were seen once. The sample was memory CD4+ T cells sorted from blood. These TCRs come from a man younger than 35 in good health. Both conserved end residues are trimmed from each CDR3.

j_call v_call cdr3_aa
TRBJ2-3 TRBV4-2 ASSQVRTDTQY
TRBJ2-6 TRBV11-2 ASSPIGASGANVLT
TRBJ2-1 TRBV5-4 ASSSRGSSYNEQF
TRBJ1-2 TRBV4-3 ASSQENRGHGYT
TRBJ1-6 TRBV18 ASSPGKTGSQSPLH
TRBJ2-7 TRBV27 ASSLRATDEQY
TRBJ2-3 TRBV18 ASSLLTGGADTQY
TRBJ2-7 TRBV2 ASGLEQY
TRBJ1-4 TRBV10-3 AISESIRSGQDEKLF
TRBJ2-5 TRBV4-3 ASSQGTVGGETQY
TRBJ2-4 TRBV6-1 ASSEVSAGVAKNIQY
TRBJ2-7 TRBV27 ASSLWGTGGNKDEQY
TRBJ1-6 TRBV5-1 ASSIQTGGNSPLH
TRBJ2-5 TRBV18 ASSPLGTSGAGKTQY
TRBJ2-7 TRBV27 ASSLGTVSSYEQY
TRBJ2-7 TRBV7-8 ASSLGDRGHEQY
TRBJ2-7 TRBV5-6 ASSQGTTNLNEQY
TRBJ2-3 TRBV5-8 ASSLYRESTDTQY
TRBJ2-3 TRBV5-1 ASSSGRDRGPSTDTQY
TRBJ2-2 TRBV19 ARGQGAHTGELF
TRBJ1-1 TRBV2 ASSISRGTEAF
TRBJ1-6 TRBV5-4 ASSYRTPDNSPLH
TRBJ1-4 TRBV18 ASSPREGEKLF
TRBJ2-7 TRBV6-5 ASSSWDGYEQY
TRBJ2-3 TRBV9 ASSPPGTASSDTQY
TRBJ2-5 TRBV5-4 ASRPGTSGSQETQY
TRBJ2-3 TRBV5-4 ASSLRADTDTQY
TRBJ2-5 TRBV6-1 ASSEDGTSIETQY
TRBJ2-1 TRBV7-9 ASSTQGGRSNEQF
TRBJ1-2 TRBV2 ASMGGGNYGYT
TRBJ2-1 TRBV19 ASSIGQRSYNEQF
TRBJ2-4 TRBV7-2 ASSSEGTRLAKNIQY
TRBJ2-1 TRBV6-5 ASRTTGTNYNEQF
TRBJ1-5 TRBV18 ASSQGYSNQPQH
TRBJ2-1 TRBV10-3 ATGATYNEQF
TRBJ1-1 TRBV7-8 ASSVRTLTGEAF
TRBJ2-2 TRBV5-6 ASSLAGGNTGELF
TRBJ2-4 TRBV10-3 AISGGRENIQY
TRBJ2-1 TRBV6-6 ASSEGFNEQF
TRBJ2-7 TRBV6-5 ASSSDVGQY
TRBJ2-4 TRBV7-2 ASSLEAFGVLAKNIQY
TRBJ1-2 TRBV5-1 ASSLVGGSNYGYT
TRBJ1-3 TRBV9 ASSVSSGVRRDTIY
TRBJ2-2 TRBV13 ASTLGKGTGHTGELF
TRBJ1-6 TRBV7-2 ASSSPGGGSPLH
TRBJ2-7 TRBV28 ASPPPGRISYEQY
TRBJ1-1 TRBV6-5 ASSYHRGLPDTEAF
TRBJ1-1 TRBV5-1 ASSLDGRVNTEAF
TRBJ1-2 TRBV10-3 AISELGQGGNYGYT